This is a list of T cell receptor beta chains from one sample in a study of blood T cell repertoires in COVID-19. The assay was immunoSEQ multiplex PCR, and TCRdb's table has in-frame clones only and misses some. The sample consists of approximately 63,000 clones, approximately 84% of them appearing once. The sequenced sample consisted of peripheral blood. These receptors were taken from an elderly man in a cohort sampled during active COVID-19. CDR3s include the opening cysteine and the closing phenylalanine or tryptophan. Fields, in order: J gene, V gene, CDR3 protein.

TRBJ1-2	TRBV30	CAWSVSGQSYGYTF
TRBJ2-5	TRBV11-2	CASSLVLASGTEETQYF
TRBJ2-7	TRBV4-1	CASSHLRDRGKATYEQYF
TRBJ1-2	TRBV7-9	CASTPDSNYGYTF
TRBJ2-7	TRBV10-3	CAISESGREAEQYF
TRBJ1-2	TRBV25-1	CASSEYGGGPTYGYTF
TRBJ2-4	TRBV29-1	CSVGQSGNIQYF
TRBJ2-7	TRBV19	CASSTSYSYEQYF
TRBJ2-7	TRBV3-1/TRBV3-2	CASSRGTSGSYEQYF
TRBJ1-6	TRBV3-1/TRBV3-2	CASNRTGSSNSPLHF
TRBJ2-3	TRBV5-6	CASSSPVTSGGPFTDTQYF
TRBJ1-5	TRBV6-1	CASSEAARASNQPQHF
TRBJ2-7	TRBV3-1/TRBV3-2	CASSQDPARGYEQYF
TRBJ1-1	TRBV4-3	CASSHGYADRGGTEAFF
TRBJ1-5	TRBV30	CAWSRDSDQPQHF
TRBJ2-1	TRBV7-2	CASSPRTGGSYNEQFF
TRBJ2-1	TRBV24-1	CATSDSGTSSGEQFF
TRBJ2-3	TRBV3-1/TRBV3-2	CASRGQGPTDTQYF
TRBJ2-5	TRBV18	CASSGSGTGQETQYF
TRBJ2-1	TRBV30	CAWTGERSEQFF
TRBJ1-6	TRBV3-1/TRBV3-2	CASSQGQALHF
TRBJ2-1	TRBV9	CASSVEGRGSYNEQFF
TRBJ1-3	TRBV5-4	CASSLAQGPGNTIYF
TRBJ2-5	TRBV5-4	CASSFQGLETQYF
TRBJ2-5	TRBV7-2	CASGAGLNQETQYF
TRBJ2-1	TRBV6-5	CASSSGLSAGEQFF
TRBJ1-2	TRBV30	CAWSLSLSSKGYTF